This T cell receptor beta chain was sequenced in a study of Tregs in tolerant kidney transplant recipients. Study outcomes and limitations: For some patients, primers changed over time, blocking nucleotide-level comparison. Tolerant patients' donor-specific Tregs expanded beyond overall Tregs, suggesting antigen-driven growth.

Libraries were prepared by immunoSEQ multiplex PCR; TCRdb keeps only in-frame clonotypes and omits some of them. Of roughly 52,000 clones in the sample, approximately 90% are singletons; the top ten hold nearly 15%. Mixed chimerism was transient after nonmyeloablative marrow transplants from related graft donors. Only one count was recorded for this clone. Its antigen is unknown. The CDR3 has 17 amino acids. V lost 5 bases to trimming and J lost 4 bases, with 21 bases between them. Looked up from germline, CDR1 is SGHNT and CDR2 is YENEEA. This TCR came from a human patient who received a combined kidney and bone marrow transplant. T cells may partly derive from the graft donor. The chain recombines TRBV11-3 with TRBJ2-1; D is perhaps TRBD2 (6 bases). The sequencing here drew on CD8+ T cells from blood (PBMCs), taken 24 months after the transplant. The CDR3 bases are TGTGCCAGCAGCCCCCAGAATTTATGGGAGGTATACAATGAGCAGTTCTTC. Its protein is CASSPQNLWEVYNEQFF.